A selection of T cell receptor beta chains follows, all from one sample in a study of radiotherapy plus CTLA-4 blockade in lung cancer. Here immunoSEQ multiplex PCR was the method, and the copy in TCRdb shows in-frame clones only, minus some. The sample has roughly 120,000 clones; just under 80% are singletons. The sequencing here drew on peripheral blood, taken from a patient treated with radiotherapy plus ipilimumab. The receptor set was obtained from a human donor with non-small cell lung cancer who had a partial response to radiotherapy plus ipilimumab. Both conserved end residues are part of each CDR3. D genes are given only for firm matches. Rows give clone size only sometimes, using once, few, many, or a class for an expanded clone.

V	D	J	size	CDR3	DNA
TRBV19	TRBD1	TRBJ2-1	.	CASTLTGAVVQFF	TGTGCCAGTACGTTGACAGGGGCGGTGGTGCAGTTCTTC
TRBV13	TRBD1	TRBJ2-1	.	CASTLRGGTGYNEQFF	TGTGCCAGCACCCTTAGGGGTGGGACAGGATACAATGAGCAGTTCTTC
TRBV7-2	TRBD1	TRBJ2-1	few	CASSLARQGSEFF	TGTGCCAGCAGCTTAGCCCGACAGGGGAGTGAATTCTTC
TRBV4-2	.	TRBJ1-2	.	CASSQDSLGYTF	TGTGCCAGCAGCCAAGATTCACTTGGCTACACCTTC
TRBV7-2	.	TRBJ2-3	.	CASSAPRAAGTDTQYF	TGTGCCAGCAGCGCCCCCAGAGCGGCTGGGACAGATACGCAGTATTTT
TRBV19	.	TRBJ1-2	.	CASSIEGGNYGYTF	TGTGCCAGTAGTATTGAGGGAGGTAACTATGGCTACACCTTC
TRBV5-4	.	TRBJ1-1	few	CASSMTQGNTEAFF	TGTGCCAGCAGCATGACCCAGGGGAACACTGAAGCTTTCTTT
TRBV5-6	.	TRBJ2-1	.	CASSFPTGRSEQFF	TGTGCCAGCAGCTTCCCTACGGGAAGAAGTGAGCAGTTCTTC
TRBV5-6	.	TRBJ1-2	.	CASSLRSSPGEGYTF	TGTGCCAGCAGCTTGCGGAGCAGTCCGGGGGAAGGCTACACCTTC
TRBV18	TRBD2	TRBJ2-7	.	CASSPTAGGSYEQYF	TGTGCCAGCTCACCGACGGCGGGGGGATCCTACGAGCAGTACTTC
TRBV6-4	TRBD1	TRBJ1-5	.	CASLRLDRGQRDRVRQPQHF	TGTGCCAGCTTACGCCTGGACAGGGGCCAAAGAGATAGGGTTAGGCAGCCCCAGCATTTT
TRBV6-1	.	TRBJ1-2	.	CASIQSGGYGYTF	TGTGCCAGCATTCAATCCGGGGGCTATGGCTACACCTTC
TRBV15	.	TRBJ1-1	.	CATSRGGLLGGQNTEAFF	TGTGCCACCAGCAGAGGCGGGTTATTGGGCGGGCAGAACACTGAAGCTTTCTTT
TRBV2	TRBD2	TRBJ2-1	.	CASSGRLAGVNEQFF	TGTGCCAGCAGTGGTAGACTAGCGGGAGTCAATGAGCAGTTCTTC
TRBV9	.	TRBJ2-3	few	CASSATPGTADTQYF	TGTGCCAGCAGCGCCACTCCGGGAACAGCAGATACGCAGTATTTT
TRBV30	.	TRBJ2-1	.	CAWTLTSSYNEQFF	TGTGCCTGGACCTTGACAAGCTCCTACAATGAGCAGTTCTTC
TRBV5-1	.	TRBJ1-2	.	CASSLAAGPGGYGYTF	TGCGCCAGCAGCTTGGCCGCAGGGCCGGGCGGCTATGGCTACACCTTC
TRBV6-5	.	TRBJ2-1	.	CATYSGRASSGEQFF	TGTGCCACCTATAGCGGCCGGGCCTCCAGTGGTGAGCAGTTCTTC
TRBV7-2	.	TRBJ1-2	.	CASSLGTGGGGYTF	TGTGCCAGCAGCTTAGGAACTGGGGGAGGGGGCTACACCTTC
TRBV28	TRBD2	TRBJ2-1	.	CASSPTGGSSYNEQFF	TGTGCCAGCAGCCCGACGGGCGGGAGCTCCTACAATGAGCAGTTCTTC
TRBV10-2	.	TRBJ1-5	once	CASSELSAGQPQHF	TGCGCCAGCAGTGAGTTAAGTGCGGGTCAGCCCCAGCATTTT
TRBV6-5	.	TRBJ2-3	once	CASSFMYRDTQYF	TGTGCCAGCAGTTTTATGTATCGAGATACGCAGTATTTT
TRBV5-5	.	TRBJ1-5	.	CASSFDGRQVTLAQHF	TGTGCCAGCAGCTTTGATGGGAGACAGGTGACTCTAGCCCAGCATTTT
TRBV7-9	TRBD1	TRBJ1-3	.	CASSTTDRGAGNTIYF	TGTGCCAGCAGCACCACGGACAGGGGAGCTGGAAACACCATATATTTT
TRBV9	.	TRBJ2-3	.	CASSVGPGETDTQYF	TGTGCCAGCAGCGTAGGGCCGGGTGAGACAGATACGCAGTATTTT
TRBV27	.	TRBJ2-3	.	CASSYRSGRLTDTQYF	TGTGCCAGCAGTTATCGGTCAGGGCGACTGACAGATACGCAGTATTTT
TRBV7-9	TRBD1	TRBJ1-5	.	CASSYAGGTAPQHF	TGTGCCAGCAGCTACGCAGGGGGAACAGCGCCCCAGCATTTT
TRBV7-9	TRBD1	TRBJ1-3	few	CASSLAQGALGNTIYF	TGTGCCAGCAGCTTAGCACAGGGGGCCCTTGGAAACACCATATATTTT
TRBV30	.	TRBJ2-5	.	CAWSVLGETQYF	TGTGCCTGGAGTGTACTTGGTGAGACCCAGTACTTC
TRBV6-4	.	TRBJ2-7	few	CASSDSKRSTYEQYF	TGTGCCAGCAGTGACTCAAAGCGGAGCACCTACGAGCAGTACTTC
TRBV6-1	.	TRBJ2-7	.	CATRQEIAYEQYF	TGTGCCACCCGACAGGAGATAGCCTACGAGCAGTACTTC
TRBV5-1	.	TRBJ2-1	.	CASSFREDNEQFF	TGCGCCAGCAGCTTCCGCGAGGACAATGAGCAGTTCTTC
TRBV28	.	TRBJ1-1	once	CASRSTEYTEAFF	TGTGCCAGCAGGTCGACTGAGTACACTGAAGCTTTCTTT
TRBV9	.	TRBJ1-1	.	CASSRGFNTEAFF	TGTGCCAGCAGCAGGGGATTTAACACTGAAGCTTTCTTT
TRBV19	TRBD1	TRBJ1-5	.	CASQDRGKVQPQHF	TGTGCCAGTCAGGACAGGGGGAAAGTGCAGCCCCAGCATTTT
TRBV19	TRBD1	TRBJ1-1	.	CASSSTGAQGTEAFF	TGTGCCAGTAGTTCCACAGGGGCGCAGGGTACTGAAGCTTTCTTT
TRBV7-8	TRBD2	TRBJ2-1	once	CASSLMGSGRPSNEQFF	TGTGCCAGCAGCTTAATGGGGAGCGGGAGGCCTTCCAATGAGCAGTTCTTC
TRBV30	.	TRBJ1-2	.	CAWSVQGSGYTF	TGTGCCTGGAGTGTCCAGGGTAGTGGCTACACCTTC
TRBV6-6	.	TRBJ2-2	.	CASSLGLYTGELFF	TGTGCCAGCAGTCTTGGACTTTACACCGGGGAGCTGTTTTTT
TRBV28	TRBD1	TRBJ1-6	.	CASSLKGGTGRSPLHF	TGTGCCAGCAGTTTAAAGGGTGGGACAGGGCGTTCACCCCTCCACTTT
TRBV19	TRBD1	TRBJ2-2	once	CASSRQGLRELFF	TGTGCCAGTAGCAGACAGGGGTTGAGGGAGCTGTTTTTT
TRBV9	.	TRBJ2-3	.	CASSVRTGEADTQYF	TGTGCCAGCAGCGTAAGGACGGGAGAGGCGGATACGCAGTATTTT
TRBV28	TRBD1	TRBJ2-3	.	CASRVRTGKKDTQYF	TGTGCCAGCAGAGTGCGGACAGGGAAGAAAGATACGCAGTATTTT
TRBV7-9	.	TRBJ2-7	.	CASSPREGDTYEQYF	TGTGCCAGCAGCCCCAGGGAAGGGGACACCTACGAGCAGTACTTC
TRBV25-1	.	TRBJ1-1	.	CASSEPMPGSEAFF	TGTGCCAGCAGTGAACCCATGCCGGGAAGTGAAGCTTTCTTT
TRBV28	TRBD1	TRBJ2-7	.	CASRLDRENRGYEQYF	TGTGCCAGCAGGTTGGACAGGGAAAATCGTGGTTACGAGCAGTACTTC
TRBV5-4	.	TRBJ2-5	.	CASSSGLGFGEKETQYF	TGTGCCAGCAGCTCTGGCCTGGGGTTCGGGGAAAAAGAGACCCAGTACTTC
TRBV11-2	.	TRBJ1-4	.	CASSLALTVATNEKLFF	TGTGCCAGCAGCTTAGCCCTGACAGTTGCAACTAATGAAAAACTGTTTTTT
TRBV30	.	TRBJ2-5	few	CAWSETGEETQYF	TGTGCCTGGAGTGAAACGGGAGAAGAGACCCAGTACTTC
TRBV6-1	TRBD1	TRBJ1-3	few	CASSGGQNSGNTIYF	TGTGCCAGCAGTGGGGGACAGAACTCTGGAAACACCATATATTTT
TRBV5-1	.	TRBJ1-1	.	CASSLEEDSEAFF	TGCGCCAGCAGCTTGGAGGAAGACTCTGAAGCTTTCTTT
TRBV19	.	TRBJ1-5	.	CASSSPAGPGNQPQHF	TGTGCCAGTAGTTCCCCGGCGGGGCCTGGCAATCAGCCCCAGCATTTT
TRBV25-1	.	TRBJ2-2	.	CASSEQGRNTGELFF	TGTGCCAGCAGTGAACAGGGGAGGAACACCGGGGAGCTGTTTTTT
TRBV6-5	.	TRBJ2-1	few	CASSRLAYNEQFF	TGTGCCAGCAGCAGACTTGCCTACAATGAGCAGTTCTTC
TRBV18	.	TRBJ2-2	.	CASSPRDPNTGELFF	TGTGCCAGCTCACCTCGGGATCCGAACACCGGGGAGCTGTTTTTT